The 3 T cell receptor beta chains presented below share a single source sample, sequenced in a study of blood T cell repertoires in COVID-19. The repertoire was sequenced with immunoSEQ multiplex PCR; TCRdb's copy has only in-frame clones and lacks some. The sample lists 40,000 to 50,000 clones, 76% occurring once. The sequenced sample was peripheral blood. These receptors came from a man between 70 and 80 years old with active or convalescent COVID-19.

The genes are TRBV5-4 and TRBJ2-7, with a weak D call TRBD1 (5 bases). This CDR3 comprises 14 residues. V lost 10 bases and J 4 bases, leaving 21 bases between the germline ends. Germline V lookup: CDR1 SGHNT, CDR2 YYREEE (reference sequence). The CDR3 sequence: CAYRSAGHTYEQYF. In nucleotides, the CDR3 is TGTGCCTACCGTTCCGCCGGACATACATACGAGCAGTACTTC.

The chain has TRBV2 and TRBJ1-3; D is perhaps TRBD1 (5 bases). The CDR3 totals 15 residues. The V gene's germline CDR1 is SNHLY and CDR2 FYNNEI. V lost 6 bases and J lost 2, with 14 bases in between. This CDR3 is CASRQGSGPGNTIYF. In DNA, the CDR3 is TGTGCCAGCAGGCAGGGATCAGGGCCTGGAAACACCATATATTTT.

J is TRBJ1-2 and V is TRBV28; D is unclear. The CDR3 has 14 residues. Germline values: CDR1 MDHEN, CDR2 SYDVKM. With 2 bases removed from V and 5 bases from J, the gap between germline ends came to 12 bases. This CDR3 is CASSLGPPEYGYTF. The CDR3 bases are TGTGCCAGCAGTTTAGGTCCCCCAGAATATGGCTACACCTTC.